Here is one T cell receptor (beta chain) with its context. Its antigen is not known. This CDR3 region has 15 residues. The V gene's germline CDR1 is MDHEN and CDR2 SYDVKM. V shed 7 bases and J shed 6 bases, with 19 bases lying between them. This sample is part of a study of chemoradiotherapy in HPV16-positive cancers. Study-wide results and caveats: HPV-responsive T-cell expansion during chemoradiotherapy was linked to improved recurrence-free survival in HPV16-positive patients. Candidate HPV-specific clones and E7-related TCR motifs grew in tumor during treatment.

The repertoire was sequenced with immunoSEQ multiplex PCR; TCRdb's copy has only in-frame clones and lacks some. The sample gives approximately 5,400 clones, approximately 71% of which show up once; 10% to 15% is in the top ten. The input for sequencing was tumor tissue, taken from a patient who underwent chemoradiotherapy. This TCR was recovered from a human donor with HPV-associated anogenital cancer. The chain is built from TRBV28 and TRBJ2-1; perhaps D is TRBD1 or TRBD2 (6 bases each). CDR3 sequence: CASTLSGARRNEQFF. In DNA form, the CDR3 reads TGTGCCAGCACCTTATCGGGGGCACGACGCAATGAGCAGTTCTTC.